The 17 T cell receptor beta chains below all came from one sample that was sequenced in a study of tumor-infiltrating lymphocytes in primary liver carcinoma. From 450 to 550 ng total RNA, TCR beta cDNA was generated with a primer in the constant region. The TCR beta library was amplified through three nested multiplex PCR rounds in a modified ARM-PCR procedure. In the first two PCR rounds, TRBV1-TRBV30 forward primers were paired with a C-beta reverse primer, and each round lasted approximately 10 cycles. MiXCR, applied by TCRdb to the multiplex PCR reads, yields one record per CDR3 protein. Of 55,000 to 65,000 distinct CDR3 sequences in the sample, approximately 70% were seen once. The tissue used was unsorted bulk material of about 19-33 mg. RNA and DNA were co-extracted from it with the AllPrep DNA/RNA mini kit. Sequencing was carried out using liver tumor tissue from sampling region 2. The sample's subset: tumor region T2, inferior pole. These TCRs come from a man in his forties or fifties with primary liver carcinoma and hepatitis B virus infection.

Note on this clonotype: At one of its ends the junction is not consistent with the germline gene, which may arise from a read error. Here the CDR3 DNA reads TGTACCATCAGGGAGTGGGACGACACCGGGGAGCTGCTTTTT. It specifies CTIREWDDTGELLF. This sequence joins TRBV10-3 and TRBJ2-2; D is tentatively TRBD1 or TRBD2 (5 bases each). The CDR3 is 14 amino acids. Looked up from germline, CDR1 is ENHRY and CDR2 is SYGVKD.

The chain employs TRBV29-1 and TRBJ2-7; 8 nucleotides agree with TRBD1. Per germline, CDR1 SQVTM and CDR2 ANQGSEA. CDR3 size: 12 residues. The CDR3 DNA is TGCAGTCTGCTGACAGGGGCCCACGAGCAGTACTTC. As protein: CSLLTGAHEQYF.

With regard to this clonotype: The missing conserved phenylalanine or tryptophan at the end of this CDR3 makes a read error likely. The gene calls are TRBV10-2 and TRBJ2-3, with 9 bases lining up with TRBD2. The V segment lost 3 bases and the J segment 0 bases; nucleotides outside the gene matches: 7. This CDR3 region has 17 residues. Looked up from germline, CDR1 is WSHSY and CDR2 is SAAADI. CDR3 amino acids: CASSELQGLASTDTQYL. The CDR3, as DNA: TGCGCCAGCAGTGAATTACAGGGACTAGCTAGCACAGATACGCAGTATTTG.

The CDR3 is CASSEGLPVRTFF. CDR3 nucleotides: TGTGCCAGCAGCGAGGGACTCCCGGTAAGGACTTTCTTT. This chain joins TRBV11-2 and TRBJ1-1; D might be TRBD1 (5 bases). Deletions cut 5 bases from V and 12 bases from J, with 19 bases between. Germline V lookup: CDR1 SGHAT, CDR2 FQNNGV. The CDR3 length is 13 residues.

The CDR3 loop reads CASSQVGREDVSAYEQYF. In DNA, the CDR3 is TGCGCCAGCAGCCAAGTAGGGCGTGAGGACGTATCAGCCTACGAGCAGTACTTC. The chain recombines TRBV4-3 with TRBJ2-7; no reliable D call. The CDR3 consists of 18 residues. Between the trimmed V and J ends, which lost 1 base and 2 bases, there was a span of 21 bases. Germline assignment: CDR1 LGHNA and CDR2 YSLEER.

Remarks on this clonotype: A read error may produce the germline difference seen at one junction end. The chain couples TRBV12-3 or TRBV12-4 to TRBJ2-7; D possibly uses TRBD1 or TRBD2 (6 bases each). The CDR3 totals 15 residues. CDR3 sequence reads: CASNMGIGGSYKHYF. CDR3 bases: TGTGCCAGCAATATGGGGATAGGGGGGTCCTACAAGCACTACTTC.

In its sample, this clonotype was seen once. V and J are TRBV9 and TRBJ2-5, with 8 nucleotides matching TRBD2. CDR3 length: 15 residues. Germline V gives CDR1 SGDLS, CDR2 YYNGEE. The V segment lost 3 bases and the J segment 4 bases; nucleotides outside the gene matches: 8. CDR3 DNA: TGTGCCAGCAGCGGTGGGCGGGAGGTTCGAGAGACCCAGTACTTC. Its translation is CASSGGREVRETQYF.

This chain links TRBV29-1 with TRBJ2-7, with a tentative D call TRBD2 (6 bases). Germline CDR1 SQVTM, CDR2 ANQGSEA. The V and J ends lost 6 bases and 9 bases respectively, with 18 bases between them. The CDR3 contains 12 residues. The CDR3 region is CSVTSEGTRQYF. DNA of the CDR3: TGCAGCGTCACGTCGGAAGGGACTCGGCAGTACTTC.

Only one count was recorded for this clonotype. As the CDR3 is not closed by the conserved phenylalanine or tryptophan, this likely results from a read error. The chain is built from TRBV5-1 and TRBJ2-5, with 10 positions matching TRBD1. Germline V gives CDR1 SGHRS, CDR2 YFSETQ. This CDR3 is 16 amino acids long. J gave up 1 base and V 2 bases, and 5 bases lay outside the gene matches. The CDR3 DNA reads as TGCGCCAGCAGCTTACGGACAGGGGGTCTCCAAGAGACCCAGTACTTA. It codes for CASSLRTGGLQETQYL.

The CDR3 loop reads CSAKVYKQFF. CDR3 nucleotides: TGCAGCGCGAAAGTATACAAGCAGTTCTTC. The chain joins TRBV29-1 to TRBJ2-1; D remains unclear. Germline CDR1 is SQVTM and CDR2 is ANQGSEA. V lost 7 bases to trimming and J lost 11 bases, with 12 bases between them. This CDR3 has 10 residues.

The CDR3 loop is CASSHSPGLSSYEQYF. CDR3 nucleotide sequence: TGTGCCAGCAGTCATTCCCCGGGACTCAGCTCCTACGAGCAGTACTTC. The chain recombines TRBV6-6 with TRBJ2-7; maybe TRBD2 (6 bases). Trimming left V 5 bases short and J 0 bases short, with 17 bases between. Germline CDR1 MNHNY, CDR2 SVGAGI (reference sequence). This CDR3 contains 16 residues.

A remark on this clonotype: This may stem from a read error, because a much larger clone lies one nucleotide away. This rearrangement joins TRBV6-6 to TRBJ1-1; D is perhaps TRBD1 (5 bases). The germline V and J ends were trimmed by 6 bases and 3 bases, with 8 bases remaining between them. There are 12 residues in the CDR3. CDR1 MNHNY and CDR2 SVGAGI come from the germline V gene (reference sequence). The CDR3 here is CASSLTDTEAFF. Written as DNA, the CDR3 is TGTGCCAGCAGCCTGACAGACACTGAAGCTTTCTTT.

As regards this clonotype: A read error may produce the germline difference seen at one junction end. The chain combines TRBV6-2 or TRBV6-3 with TRBJ1-1; TRBD1 is a possible D gene (6 bases). The CDR3 loop spans 16 amino acids. Germline CDR1 MNHEY, CDR2 SVGEGT. In nucleotides, the CDR3 is TGTGCCAGCAGACGAGCCGAAAGGGGGGAGAACACTGACGCTTTCTTT. Its protein product is CASRRAERGENTDAFF.

As to this clonotype: At one boundary the junction diverges from the germline segment, which might be a read error. This chain uses TRBV11-2 with TRBJ1-4; D gene uncertain. The CDR3 sequence is 15 residues long. Germline V gene data show CDR1 as SGHAT and CDR2 as FQNNGV. The CDR3 is CVSSLDGFANEKLSF. Written as DNA, the CDR3 is TGTGTCAGTAGCTTAGACGGGTTCGCTAATGAAAAACTGTCTTTT.

This clonotype was counted a single time. V and J are TRBV6-2 or TRBV6-3 and TRBJ2-4; TRBD2 might be the D (5 bases). This CDR3 has 16 amino acids. Germline CDR1 MNHEY, CDR2 SVGEGT. Trimming removed 2 bases at V and 1 base at J, with 12 bases between. In DNA, the CDR3 is TGTGCCAGCAGTTACACTCTAGCTAAGGCCAAAAACATTCAGTACTTC. Amino acids: CASSYTLAKAKNIQYF.

This sequence joins TRBV6-6 and TRBJ1-1; TRBD1 aligns across 8 bases. V was clipped by 7 bases and J by 8 bases; unmatched bases: 9. CDR1 and CDR2 (germline): MNHNY, SVGAGI (reference sequence). This CDR3 region has 13 residues. The CDR3 spells CASTTGGITEAFF. CDR3 bases: TGTGCCAGCACCACAGGGGGGATTACCGAAGCTTTCTTT.

In this sample, this clonotype turned up once. This CDR3 is missing its conserved last phenylalanine or tryptophan, likely due to a read error. The DNA is left out, because the CDR3 cannot be placed on it with certainty; the CDR3 is given as TCRdb lists it. This chain's CDR3 is CASRDGLARTGELFY. The rearrangement links TRBV6-1 to TRBJ2-2; the table's D call, TRBD2, has no DNA check behind it. Germline values: CDR1 MNHNS, CDR2 SASEGT. 15 amino acids form the CDR3, both terminal residues included.